The T cell receptor beta chain under discussion was sequenced for a study of early T cells in non-severe SARS-CoV-2 infection. The overall study: It was bulk RNA from unsorted whole blood that was sequenced, and the chains were unpaired. Notes on the study in general: Reliance on VDJdb matching favored anti-spike CD8 responses; private and CD4 specificities were missed.

Regarding this clonotype: Its antigen is not identified.

Unique molecular identifier tags were affixed to discrete cDNA molecules. In TCRdb, the 5' RACE reads were re-called with MiXCR into one record per CDR3 protein. This sample carries around 55,000 distinct CDR3 sequences, under 15% of them seen once, and the ten largest clones take about a tenth. The clonotype was recovered from an adult who was a healthcare worker with PCR-confirmed SARS-CoV-2 infection or an uninfected control (not recorded which). The source material was whole blood, sampled at baseline.

The DNA of the CDR3 is TGTGCCATCAGTGAGTCAGGGGGCGAGCAGTACTTC. It specifies CAISESGGEQYF. This chain joins TRBV10-3 and TRBJ2-7, with D possibly being TRBD1 (6 bases). Between the trimmed V and J ends, which lost 0 bases and 6 bases, there was a span of 6 bases. CDR1 is ENHRY, CDR2 SYGVKD, per germline. This CDR3 is built from 12 residues.